Below are 17 T cell receptor beta chains sequenced from a single sample in a study of blood T cell repertoires in COVID-19. Assay: immunoSEQ multiplex PCR; the TCRdb copy retains only in-frame clones and omits some. Of some 490,000 clones detected, about 85% appear once; the ten largest clones hold approximately 8.3%. The sequenced sample was PBMCs or T cells enriched from blood (not recorded which). The receptors come from a woman aged 55-70 years who had recovered from COVID-19.

The chain couples TRBV2 to TRBJ2-7, with 7 bases matching TRBD1. CDR3 length: 14 amino acids. The germline CDR1 and CDR2 sequences are SNHLY and FYNNEI. V gave up 2 bases and J gave up 1 base; unmatched junction bases: 2. The CDR3 DNA reads as TGTGCCAGCAGTGAACAGGGGGTTTCCTACGAGCAGTACTTC. Its translation: CASSEQGVSYEQYF.

The rearrangement joins TRBV29-1 to TRBJ1-1; D ambiguous. The V end was cut by 8 bases, the J end by 5 bases, with 12 bases between. CDR1 SQVTM and CDR2 ANQGSEA come from the germline V gene. The CDR3 consists of 11 residues. CDR3 nucleotides: TGCAGCTCCGGGTGGAGAACTGAAGCTTTCTTT. Translation: CSSGWRTEAFF.

V is TRBV19 and J is TRBJ1-6; D call uncertain. This CDR3 region has 14 residues. Trimming removed 9 bases from V and 11 bases from J, with 20 bases in between. Per germline, CDR1 LNHDA and CDR2 SQIVND (reference sequence). CDR3 sequence (DNA): TGTGCCAGCTCTGCCAACGGCGGCGAAGCACCCCTCCACTTT. Amino acids: CASSANGGEAPLHF.

This chain links TRBV3-1 (or the pseudogene TRBV3-2) with TRBJ1-3; TRBD1 might be the D (5 bases). This CDR3 region has 17 residues. CDR1 is LGHDT, CDR2 YNNKEL, per germline (reference sequence). V lost 4 bases and J lost 5, with 21 bases in between. DNA for the CDR3: TGTGCCAGCAGCCGCCCGGAGGGGCCGGGGTCTAGAAACACCATATATTTT. This gives the protein CASSRPEGPGSRNTIYF.

The rearrangement joins TRBV19 to TRBJ2-1, with 11 positions matching TRBD2. Per the germline V gene, CDR1 is LNHDA and CDR2 is SQIVND (reference sequence). CDR3 size: 15 residues. V lost 5 bases, J lost 4 bases, and 4 bases stayed unmatched. The DNA for the CDR3 is TGTGCCAGTAGTTTGACTAGCGGGGATTACAATGAGCAGTTCTTC. This encodes CASSLTSGDYNEQFF.

The chain uses TRBV6-5 and TRBJ2-5; tentatively, D is TRBD2 (5 bases). The CDR3 consists of 11 residues. V lost 11 bases and J lost 7, with 14 bases in between. CDR1 and CDR2 from the germline V gene are MNHEY and SVGAGI. CDR3 nucleotides: TGTGCCTCCACGGAAGGAGGGACCCAGTACTTC. This codes for CASTEGGTQYF.

The chain has TRBV2 and TRBJ2-5; 9 bases agree with TRBD1. V gave up 7 bases and J gave up 2 bases; unmatched junction bases: 14. CDR3 length equals 17 residues. Germline V gene lookup returns CDR1 SNHLY and CDR2 FYNNEI. The CDR3 here is CASKWGPGTGPQETQYF. For the CDR3, the DNA is TGTGCCAGCAAGTGGGGACCCGGGACAGGGCCTCAAGAGACCCAGTACTTC.

The chain employs TRBV9 and TRBJ2-1; TRBD2 agrees at 9 bases. This CDR3 spans 13 amino acids. With V trimmed by 9 bases and J by 4 bases, 5 bases remained unmatched. In germline, CDR1 is SGDLS, CDR2 YYNGEE. The DNA of the CDR3 is TGTGCCACCGGGCGGGGGGGTTACAATGAGCAGTTCTTC. It codes for CATGRGGYNEQFF.

The chain employs TRBV5-6 and TRBJ1-4; 10 bases fit TRBD1. Germline CDR1 reads SGHDT; CDR2 reads YYEEEE. V was pared by 7 bases and J by 8 bases, with 11 bases of the junction left unmatched. The CDR3 consists of 15 residues. This CDR3 reads CASLDSGTGDEKLFF. In DNA form, the CDR3 reads TGTGCCAGCTTGGACTCCGGGACAGGGGACGAAAAACTGTTTTTT.

The chain couples TRBV25-1 to TRBJ2-5, with TRBD2 matching over 10 bases. This CDR3 is 16 amino acids long. The trim removed 3 bases at V and 3 bases at J, leaving 7 bases unmatched. Germline loops: CDR1 MGHDK, CDR2 SYGVNS. CDR3 sequence reads: CASSEPPTSGEETQYF. The DNA for the CDR3 is TGTGCCAGCAGTGAGCCCCCTACTAGCGGGGAAGAGACCCAGTACTTC. The full variable domain, completed using reference TRBV25-1 and TRBJ2-5, is EADIYQTPRYLVIGTGKKITLECSQTMGHDKMYWYQQDPGMELHLIHYSYGVNSTEKGDLSSESTVSRIRTEHFPLTLESARPSHTSQYLCASSEPPTSGEETQYFGPGTRLLVL.

CDR3 residues: CASSQGGGDTEAFF. As DNA, the CDR3 is TGTGCCAGCAGCCAAGGTGGAGGGGACACTGAAGCTTTCTTT. The chain carries TRBV11-3 and TRBJ1-1; D is possibly TRBD1 (5 bases). V lost 5 bases and J lost 3, with 13 bases in between. Germline V gene lookup returns CDR1 SGHNT and CDR2 YENEEA. CDR3 length equals 14 residues. Supplemented by reference TRBV11-3 and TRBJ1-1, the full variable domain reads EAGVVQSPRYKIIEKKQPVAFWCNPISGHNTLYWYLQNLGQGPELLIRYENEEAVDDSQLPKDRFSAERLKGVDSTLKIQPAELGDSAVYLCASSQGGGDTEAFFGQGTRLTVV.

In nucleotides, the CDR3 is TGTGCCAGCAGCTCCACCGGCCCGACAGGGATGAACACCGGGGAGCTGTTTTTT. Its translation is CASSSTGPTGMNTGELFF. The chain couples TRBV7-9 to TRBJ2-2, with TRBD1 matching over 7 bases. CDR3 length: 18 residues. Germline assignment: CDR1 SEHNR and CDR2 FQNEAQ (reference sequence). Losses at the gene ends were 4 bases for V and 1 base for J; bases not matched to a gene: 12.

The chain links TRBV5-1 to TRBJ2-3; 8 bases are a match to TRBD2. The V gene's germline CDR1 is SGHRS and CDR2 YFSETQ. The CDR3 loop spans 18 amino acids. J lost 0 bases, V lost 0 bases, and 9 bases had no gene match. The chain's CDR3 is CASSLGPVAGPSTDTQYF. CDR3 nucleotides: TGCGCCAGCAGCTTGGGACCCGTAGCGGGACCTAGCACAGATACGCAGTATTTT.

This chain connects TRBV5-6 to TRBJ1-5; D perhaps matches TRBD1 (5 bases). With 5 bases removed from V and 6 bases from J, the gap between germline ends came to 12 bases. This CDR3 has 13 residues. Germline assignment: CDR1 SGHDT and CDR2 YYEEEE. CDR3 loop: CASSAGRGQPQHF. CDR3 DNA sequence: TGTGCCAGCAGTGCAGGGAGGGGTCAGCCCCAGCATTTT.

CDR3 nucleotides: TGTGCCAGCAGTTACTCCGGGGGGGCGTCAGAGACCCAGTACTTC. It is translated as CASSYSGGASETQYF. The chain joins TRBV6-5 to TRBJ2-5; TRBD2 matches 8 bases. Trimming at V came to 0 bases and at J to 4 bases, leaving 4 bases not matched to a gene. Germline V CDR1 and CDR2: MNHEY, SVGAGI. The CDR3 sequence is 15 residues long.

The chain carries TRBV5-1 and TRBJ1-2; possibly TRBD1 for D (5 bases). CDR1 is SGHRS, CDR2 YFSETQ, per germline. Trimming took off 2 bases at V and 0 bases at J, with 11 bases between the two ends. The CDR3 totals 15 residues. The CDR3 region is CASSLGGTPNYGYTF. The CDR3 bases are TGCGCCAGCAGCTTAGGAGGGACCCCTAACTATGGCTACACCTTC. Using reference TRBV5-1 and TRBJ1-2 for the parts outside the CDR3, the full variable domain is KAGVTQTPRYLIKTRGQQVTLSCSPISGHRSVSWYQQTPGQGLQFLFEYFSETQRNKGNFPGRFSGRQFSNSRSEMNVSTLELGDSALYLCASSLGGTPNYGYTFGSGTRLTVV.

J is TRBJ2-3 and V is TRBV5-8; the match to TRBD2 covers 9 bases. CDR3 length: 19 residues. V lost 4 bases, J lost 0 bases, and 15 bases stayed unmatched. Germline CDR1 SGHTS, CDR2 YDEGEE. DNA for the CDR3: TGTGCCAGCAGCACGTTACTAGCGGGCCTAGACCTAAGCACAGATACGCAGTATTTT. Translation: CASSTLLAGLDLSTDTQYF.